One sample yielded the 8 T cell receptor beta chains listed below, sequenced in a study of cytomegalovirus exposure and HLA in healthy donors. TCRdb's table, derived via immunoSEQ multiplex PCR, lists solely in-frame clones and lacks some. The sample lists 130,000 to 150,000 clones; about 86% were seen once. The material sequenced was PBMCs. These TCRs come from a young man in good health and CMV-seronegative.

This clone has just a few counts. The CDR3 bases are TGTGCCAGCAGTTTCAGTCTAGCGGGCCTGACCTACGAGCAGTACTTC. Its protein product is CASSFSLAGLTYEQYF. The chain has TRBV27 and TRBJ2-7; TRBD2 matches 8 bases. V lost 3 bases and J lost 2; bases outside the gene matches: 9. CDR3 size: 16 residues. Germline CDR1 reads MNHEY; CDR2 reads SMNVEV (reference sequence).

The CDR3 loop is CASSLDGGEQYF. Written as DNA, the CDR3 is TGTGCCAGCAGCTTAGACGGGGGCGAGCAGTACTTC. This sequence joins TRBV11-2 and TRBJ2-7; D may be TRBD2 (6 bases). This CDR3 has 12 residues. With 0 bases removed from V and 6 bases from J, the gap between germline ends came to 6 bases. Germline CDR1 SGHAT, CDR2 FQNNGV. Full variable domain (remainder filled in from reference TRBV11-2 and TRBJ2-7): EAGVAQSPRYKIIEKRQSVAFWCNPISGHATLYWYQQILGQGPKLLIQFQNNGVVDDSQLPKDRFSAERLKGVDSTLKIQPAKLEDSAVYLCASSLDGGEQYFGPGTRLTVT.

The genes are TRBV13 and TRBJ2-1; TRBD2 aligns across 7 bases. The germline V gene has CDR1 PRHDT and CDR2 FYEKMQ (reference sequence). V was clipped by 5 bases and J by 6 bases; unmatched bases: 10. This CDR3 contains 15 residues. The CDR3 DNA reads TGTGCCAGCAGCAGCGGGACCTCGCGAGGCAATGAGCAGTTCTTC. This translates into CASSSGTSRGNEQFF.

This CDR3 is CASSFGTGSTSTDTQYF. For the CDR3, the DNA is TGTGCCAGCAGCTTCGGGACAGGTTCAACTAGCACAGATACGCAGTATTTT. The chain couples TRBV5-4 to TRBJ2-3; 8 bases match TRBD1. V shed 2 bases, J shed 0 bases, and the junction held 8 bases outside the gene matches. The CDR3 covers 17 residues. From germline, CDR1 is SGHNT and CDR2 YYREEE (reference sequence).

This clone was seen just once. The gene calls are TRBV19 and TRBJ2-1, with D maybe TRBD2 (6 bases). The CDR3 extends over 14 amino acids. V was cut by 7 bases and J by 5 bases, with 15 bases left in between. Germline CDR1 reads LNHDA; CDR2 reads SQIVND (reference sequence). CDR3 coding DNA: TGTGCCAGTAAGGAGCGGGCCAGCAACAATGAGCAGTTCTTC. It codes for CASKERASNNEQFF.

V gene TRBV11-2 combines with J gene TRBJ2-7; possibly TRBD1 for D (6 bases). Germline V CDR1 and CDR2: SGHAT, FQNNGV. V was pared by 4 bases and J by 5 bases, with 15 bases between. The CDR3 covers 14 residues. The DNA of the CDR3 is TGTGCCAGCAGCTCTACCTTCAGGGGTCACGAGCAGTACTTC. Residues: CASSSTFRGHEQYF.

This clone is medium-sized by share. The rearrangement uses TRBV5-6 and TRBJ2-7, with D possibly TRBD1 on 6 matching bases. Trimming cost V 0 bases and J 6 bases, with 22 bases left between them. CDR3 size: 17 residues. Germline CDR1 is SGHDT and CDR2 is YYEEEE. The CDR3 here is CASSLARTGGAFLEQYF. The CDR3 DNA is TGTGCCAGCAGCTTGGCTCGCACTGGGGGCGCATTCCTCGAGCAGTACTTC.

This chain links TRBV19 with TRBJ1-1; 8 nucleotides align to TRBD1. V shed 6 bases and J 4 bases; nucleotides not matched to a gene: 7. The CDR3 spans 14 residues. Germline lookup yields CDR1 LNHDA and CDR2 SQIVND (reference sequence). CDR3 sequence (DNA): TGTGCCAGTAGATCCCAGGGGGCCAGCACTGAAGCTTTCTTT. Translated: CASRSQGASTEAFF.